These 18 T cell receptor beta chains were all obtained from the same sample, sequenced in a study of blood T cell repertoires in COVID-19. The method was immunoSEQ multiplex PCR; TCRdb's version includes in-frame clones alone and lacks a portion of them. Counted here are 200,000 to 300,000 clones, around 90% occurring once; the ten biggest clones make up around 0.78%. The specimen sequenced was peripheral blood. The receptor source for this set is a woman aged 30 to 39 with acute or convalescent COVID-19.

This chain connects TRBV5-4 to TRBJ2-1; 8 bases fit TRBD2. CDR3 size: 15 residues. V lost 0 bases to trimming and J lost 9 bases; unmatched junction nucleotides: 8. CDR1 and CDR2 (germline): SGHNT, YYREEE (reference sequence). CDR3 in DNA: TGTGCCAGCAGCTTGGCTAGCGGGTCATTGGCTGAGCAGTTCTTC. Its translation: CASSLASGSLAEQFF. Variable domain in full (rest from reference TRBV5-4 and TRBJ2-1): ETGVTQSPTHLIKTRGQQVTLRCSSQSGHNTVSWYQQALGQGPQFIFQYYREEENGRGNFPPRFSGLQFPNYSSELNVNALELDDSALYLCASSLASGSLAEQFFGPGTRLTVL.

The rearrangement links TRBV24-1 to TRBJ2-1, with a possible D match to TRBD2 (5 bases). Trimming pared 5 bases from V and 6 bases from J, leaving 7 bases between. CDR1 is KGHDR, CDR2 SFDVKD, per germline. CDR3 length equals 12 residues. The CDR3 loop is CATSGGSNEQFF. Here the CDR3 DNA reads TGTGCCACCAGTGGTGGGAGCAATGAGCAGTTCTTC.

V gene TRBV7-9 combines with J gene TRBJ2-7, with D maybe TRBD2 (5 bases). The CDR3 runs to 12 residues. Germline lookup yields CDR1 SEHNR and CDR2 FQNEAQ (reference sequence). The V gene lost 8 bases and the J gene lost 7 bases, with 15 bases spanning the gap. For the CDR3, the DNA is TGTGCCAGCGCCGGTACGGGGTGGGAGCAGTACTTC. Translating it yields CASAGTGWEQYF.

The V gene is TRBV7-2, the J gene TRBJ2-3; D possibly corresponds to TRBD2 (5 bases). Trimming shortened V by 5 bases and J by 2 bases, and 11 bases separated the two germline ends. The CDR3 runs to 14 residues. Germline V CDR1 and CDR2: SGHTA, FQGNSA. The CDR3 spells CASSLGLHTDTQYF. CDR3 bases: TGTGCCAGCAGCCTAGGACTCCACACAGATACGCAGTATTTT. The variable domain in full, with the rest retrieved from reference TRBV7-2 and TRBJ2-3, is GAGVSQSPSNKVTEKGKDVELRCDPISGHTALYWYRQSLGQGLEFLIYFQGNSAPDKSGLPSDRFSAERTGGSVSTLTIQRTQQEDSAVYLCASSLGLHTDTQYFGPGTRLTVL.

V gene TRBV11-1 combines with J gene TRBJ2-3; 9 bases agree with TRBD1. The V segment lost 2 bases and the J segment 5 bases; nucleotides outside the gene matches: 2. The CDR3 sequence is 14 residues long. Germline V gives CDR1 SGHAT, CDR2 FQDESV (reference sequence). DNA of the CDR3: TGTGCCAGCAGCTTACGACAGGGGGTAGATACGCAGTATTTT. This gives the protein CASSLRQGVDTQYF.

This chain links TRBV5-4 with TRBJ2-1; 7 bases line up with TRBD2. V was pared by 6 bases and J by 7 bases, with 10 bases of the junction left unmatched. The germline V gene encodes CDR1 SGHNT and CDR2 YYREEE (reference sequence). The CDR3 is made up of 14 amino acids. The CDR3 region is CASKVAGVGNEQFF. The CDR3 DNA follows: TGTGCCAGCAAGGTTGCGGGAGTAGGTAATGAGCAGTTCTTC.

The J gene is TRBJ1-6, the V gene TRBV6-6, with TRBD1 matching over 8 bases. Losses at the gene ends were 4 bases for V and 9 bases for J; bases not matched to a gene: 11. This CDR3 contains 16 residues. Germline V gives CDR1 MNHNY, CDR2 SVGAGI (reference sequence). The CDR3 loop reads CASSWTGTGSRSPLHF. The CDR3 bases are TGTGCCAGCAGTTGGACCGGGACAGGCTCCCGTTCACCCCTCCACTTT.

The chain joins TRBV5-8 to TRBJ2-1, with 13 bases matching TRBD2. Trimming cost V 0 bases and J 7 bases; bases outside gene matches: 4. Germline V gives CDR1 SGHTS, CDR2 YDEGEE. The CDR3 length is 16 residues. The CDR3 loop is CASSLGTSGRHNEQFF. The CDR3 nucleotides are TGTGCCAGCAGCTTGGGGACTAGCGGGAGACATAATGAGCAGTTCTTC.

The chain joins TRBV12-3 or TRBV12-4 to TRBJ2-3; D uncertain. V was cut by 5 bases and J by 2 bases, with 8 bases left in between. CDR3 size: 13 residues. The CDR3 DNA reads as TGTGCCAGCAGTCAACAAATCACAGATACGCAGTATTTT. Amino acids: CASSQQITDTQYF.

This chain joins TRBV6-1 and TRBJ2-7; TRBD1 matches at 10 bases. Losses at the gene ends were 0 bases for V and 2 bases for J; bases not matched to a gene: 4. Germline V lookup: CDR1 MNHNS, CDR2 SASEGT. The CDR3 length is 16 residues. CDR3 residues: CASSEAHGTGAYEQYF. The CDR3 region has the DNA TGTGCCAGCAGTGAAGCGCACGGGACAGGGGCCTACGAGCAGTACTTC.

The chain has TRBV19 and TRBJ1-5; 8 bases agree with TRBD1. J gave up 3 bases and V 1 base, and 2 bases lay outside the gene matches. The germline CDR1 and CDR2 sequences are LNHDA and SQIVND (reference sequence). There are 15 residues in the CDR3. CDR3 nucleotides: TGTGCCAGTAGTATAGGGACAGGGTACAATCAGCCCCAGCATTTT. It specifies CASSIGTGYNQPQHF.

The chain has TRBV2 and TRBJ1-5, with TRBD1 matching over 9 bases. Germline loops: CDR1 SNHLY, CDR2 FYNNEI. The CDR3 has 16 amino acids. With V trimmed by 7 bases and J by 2 bases, 9 bases remained unmatched. The CDR3 loop reads CASNLGTGTRNQPQHF. Here the CDR3 DNA reads TGTGCCAGCAACCTAGGGACAGGGACTCGCAATCAGCCCCAGCATTTT.

This chain uses TRBV4-3 with TRBJ2-7, with D perhaps matching TRBD2 (6 bases). Germline V gene sequence: CDR1 LGHNA, CDR2 YSLEER. The CDR3 contains 15 residues. Trimming stripped 1 base from V and 3 bases from J, with 13 bases between. The CDR3 here is CASSQGRDSYYEQYF. In DNA form, the CDR3 reads TGCGCCAGCAGCCAAGGCAGGGACTCGTACTACGAGCAGTACTTC.

The rearrangement links TRBV9 to TRBJ2-3; 7 positions agree with TRBD1. The CDR3 extends over 15 amino acids. J lost 0 bases, V lost 3 bases, and 4 bases had no gene match. From germline, CDR1 is SGDLS and CDR2 YYNGEE. DNA of the CDR3: TGTGCCAGCAGCGGGGAGACAGGGAGCACAGATACGCAGTATTTT. This translates into CASSGETGSTDTQYF.

The rearrangement joins TRBV19 to TRBJ1-5; TRBD1 matches at 9 bases. V shed 5 bases and J 2 bases; nucleotides not matched to a gene: 4. CDR1 and CDR2 (germline): LNHDA, SQIVND (reference sequence). The CDR3 covers 15 residues. The CDR3 here is CASSGQGKGNQPQHF. The CDR3, as DNA: TGTGCCAGTAGTGGACAGGGGAAGGGCAATCAGCCCCAGCATTTT.

This chain joins TRBV14 and TRBJ2-5; tentative D call: TRBD1 (6 bases). The CDR3 has 14 amino acids. Looked up from germline, CDR1 is SGHDN and CDR2 is FVKESK. Trimming removed 4 bases at V and 4 bases at J, with 13 bases between. CDR3 sequence reads: CASSRTTGRETQYF. The DNA of the CDR3 is TGTGCCAGCAGCCGAACCACAGGGAGAGAGACCCAGTACTTC. Together with reference TRBV14 and TRBJ2-5, the CDR3 gives the full variable domain: EAGVTQFPSHSVIEKGQTVTLRCDPISGHDNLYWYRRVMGKEIKFLLHFVKESKQDESGMPNNRFLAERTGGTYSTLKVQPAELEDSGVYFCASSRTTGRETQYFGPGTRLLVL.

The V and J genes are TRBV19 and TRBJ1-5; 7 nucleotides match TRBD1. The CDR3 is 15 residues long. J lost 5 bases, V lost 6 bases, and 10 bases had no gene match. Germline values: CDR1 LNHDA, CDR2 SQIVND (reference sequence). CDR3 sequence reads: CASRTTGDGYQPQHF. CDR3 DNA sequence: TGTGCCAGTAGAACAACAGGGGATGGATATCAGCCCCAGCATTTT.

About this clone: A read error is likely, as this CDR3 ends without the conserved phenylalanine or tryptophan. It is unclear where the CDR3 begins or ends on the DNA, so no DNA is shown, and the CDR3 is as TCRdb lists it. V usage is TRBV5-8 and J usage is TRBJ1-5; TRBD1, as called in the table, went unchecked against the DNA. Germline values: CDR1 SGHTS, CDR2 YDEGEE. The CDR3 sequence runs 12 residues, both termini included. The chain's CDR3 is CASSPRTGADAV.